This record concerns one TCR beta chain sequence. Its specificity is unknown. CDR3 length equals 14 residues. The germline V gene has CDR1 MNHEY and CDR2 SVGAGI. V lost 6 bases and J lost 15; bases outside the gene matches: 17. This table comes from immunoSEQ multiplex PCR, and its TCRdb copy is limited to in-frame clones, with some not included. The repertoire holds 84,000 or so clones, with approximately 80% as singletons. The sample belongs to a study of memory CD4+ T cells and cytomegalovirus serostatus. Study-level results: Of 150 to 200 reported CMV TCRbeta sequences, about 70 were found in memory CD4+ repertoires. The CMV-associated TCR signature appears largely within the CD4+ memory repertoire.

Single viable CD3+CD4+CD8-CD45RO+ cells were sorted as the memory CD4+ T cells. Material for sequencing was memory CD4+ T cells from blood. The rearrangement joins TRBV6-5 to TRBJ2-1; 7 nucleotides agree with TRBD2. This TCR came from an adult in good health and CMV-seronegative. CDR3 sequence reads: CASSDHPSGGKLFF. For the CDR3, the DNA is TGTGCCAGCAGCGATCACCCTAGCGGAGGCAAACTGTTCTTC.